This note documents a single T cell receptor beta chain sequence. The data belong to a study of T cell changes during pregnancy in multiple sclerosis. V shed 1 base and J shed 3 bases, with 13 bases lying between them. This CDR3 contains 16 residues. Germline V gene data show CDR1 as SGHDT and CDR2 as YYEEEE. The protocol was immunoSEQ multiplex PCR, while the TCRdb copy is restricted to in-frame clones and leaves out a portion. The data contain approximately 30,000 clones, about 87% of them seen just once; the ten biggest clones take up 8.5% to 10%. Sequencing was performed on CD8+ T cells from peripheral blood mononuclear cells, taken in the first trimester of pregnancy. This TCR was recovered from a female donor with multiple sclerosis, enrolled in a pregnancy study. The rearrangement joins TRBV5-6 to TRBJ2-2, with a weak D call TRBD1 (5 bases). CDR3 bases: TGTGCCAGCAGCTTGCAGTGGCTAGGGGACACCGGGGAGCTGTTTTTT. This translates into CASSLQWLGDTGELFF.